This TCR beta chain originates from a study of blood T cell repertoires in COVID-19. Study in general: Collection of acute and convalescent COVID-19 samples took place in the United States, Italy and Spain. Nucleic acid was either cDNA or gDNA, and it came from T cells, B-cell-depleted T cells, or PBMCs.

There are a few counts of this clone. Germline V gene sequence: CDR1 SGHNT, CDR2 YENEEA. The ends were cut back, 5 bases at V and 10 bases at J, with 13 bases in the middle. The CDR3 consists of 12 residues. Per the study methods: Amplified reference gene primers provided the basis for estimating nucleated cell counts. The method was immunoSEQ multiplex PCR; TCRdb's version includes in-frame clones alone and lacks a portion of them. The DNA was the basis for D and trimming; V, J and clone size are from that table. This table has approximately 86,000 clones, 85% appearing once. This rearrangement joins TRBV11-3 to TRBJ2-3; D not resolved. The TCR comes from a man aged 50 to 59 with acute or convalescent COVID-19. The sample was peripheral blood. CDR3 region: CASSPGDSPQYF. In nucleotides, the CDR3 is TGTGCCAGCAGCCCCGGAGATAGTCCGCAGTATTTT. The full variable domain, its missing parts supplied by reference TRBV11-3 and TRBJ2-3, is EAGVVQSPRYKIIEKKQPVAFWCNPISGHNTLYWYLQNLGQGPELLIRYENEEAVDDSQLPKDRFSAERLKGVDSTLKIQPAELGDSAVYLCASSPGDSPQYFGPGTRLTVL.